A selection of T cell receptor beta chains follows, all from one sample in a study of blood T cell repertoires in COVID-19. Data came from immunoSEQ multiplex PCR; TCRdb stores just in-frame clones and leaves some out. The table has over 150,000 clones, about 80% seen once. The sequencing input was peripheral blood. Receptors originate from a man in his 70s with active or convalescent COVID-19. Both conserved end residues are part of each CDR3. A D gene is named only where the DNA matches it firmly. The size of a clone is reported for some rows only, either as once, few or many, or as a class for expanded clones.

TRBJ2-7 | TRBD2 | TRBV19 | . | TGTGCCAGTAGTCCCCGGGGGGGACTAGACTCCTACGAGCAGTACTTC | CASSPRGGLDSYEQYF
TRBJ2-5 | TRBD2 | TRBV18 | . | TGTGCCAGCTCACCAAGCGCGGGGGGGCTGGAGACCCAGTACTTC | CASSPSAGGLETQYF
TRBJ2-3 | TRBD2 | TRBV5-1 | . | TGCGCCAGCAGCCAGGTGGGGGGGAGCGTGTCAGATACGCAGTATTTT | CASSQVGGSVSDTQYF
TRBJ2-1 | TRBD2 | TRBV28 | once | TGTGCCAGCAGTCCCCCCCGGACTAGCGGGAGTCGACATGAGCAGTTCTTC | CASSPPRTSGSRHEQFF
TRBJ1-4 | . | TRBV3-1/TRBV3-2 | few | TGTGCCAGCAGCCAGCTCAGGCAGTCTAATGAAAAACTGTTTTTT | CASSQLRQSNEKLFF
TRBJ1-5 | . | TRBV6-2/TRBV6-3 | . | TGTGCCAGCAGTCCCTCCGGACCTACCACGCAGGGTCATCAGCCCCAGCATTTT | CASSPSGPTTQGHQPQHF
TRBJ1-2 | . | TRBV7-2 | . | TGTGCCAGCAGCTTAGTCCGCCCGCAGGGAACCTTCTATGGCTACACCTTC | CASSLVRPQGTFYGYTF
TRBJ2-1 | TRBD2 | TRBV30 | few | TGTGCCTGGAGTTCCGGGACTAGGAGGCGAAATGAGCAGTTCTTC | CAWSSGTRRRNEQFF
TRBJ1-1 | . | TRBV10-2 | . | TGCGCCAGCAGCGAGTTGGGCTCGTATAACACTGAAGCTTTCTTT | CASSELGSYNTEAFF
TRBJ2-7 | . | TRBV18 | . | TGTGCCAGCTCACCTCACCCAGCCTACGAGCAGTACTTC | CASSPHPAYEQYF
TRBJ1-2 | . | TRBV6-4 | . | TGTGCCAGCAGTGACACTGGGAACGGGGACTATGGCTACACCTTC | CASSDTGNGDYGYTF
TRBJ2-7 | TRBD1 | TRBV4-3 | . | TGCGCCAGCAGCCCAAAGGACAGGGACGAGCAGTACTTC | CASSPKDRDEQYF
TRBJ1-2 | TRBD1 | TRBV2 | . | TGTGCCAGCGGGAACAGGGGGGCTCACTACACCTTC | CASGNRGAHYTF
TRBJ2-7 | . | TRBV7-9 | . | TGTGCCAGCAGCCCGCGGACAGCTCCCTACGAGCAGTACTTC | CASSPRTAPYEQYF
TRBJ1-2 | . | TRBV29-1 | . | TGCAGCGTTGTAGGGAGCGGCTACACCTTC | CSVVGSGYTF
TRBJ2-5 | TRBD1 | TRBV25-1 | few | TGTGCCAGCAGTGGGGGACAGGGACCCCAGGAGACCCAGTACTTC | CASSGGQGPQETQYF